A single count supports the clone carrying this T cell receptor beta chain. The data belong to a study of cytomegalovirus exposure and HLA in healthy donors. CDR1 and CDR2 from the germline V gene are LNHDA and SQIVND (reference sequence). The CDR3 has 18 residues. The V and J ends lost 6 bases and 3 bases, in that order; junction bases with no gene match: 17. Assay used: immunoSEQ multiplex PCR; TCRdb lists only in-frame clones, some missing. Found here are 90,000 or so clones, around 84% of them singletons; the top ten hold more than 20%. The chain links TRBV19 to TRBJ1-2, with 9 bases lining up with TRBD1. The sequence was collected from a man aged 18 to 30 in good health and CMV-seropositive. The material sequenced was PBMCs. CDR3 in amino acids: CASSPGQGNWGVDYGYTF. The CDR3 DNA reads TGTGCCAGTAGCCCAGGACAGGGGAATTGGGGTGTGGACTATGGCTACACCTTC.